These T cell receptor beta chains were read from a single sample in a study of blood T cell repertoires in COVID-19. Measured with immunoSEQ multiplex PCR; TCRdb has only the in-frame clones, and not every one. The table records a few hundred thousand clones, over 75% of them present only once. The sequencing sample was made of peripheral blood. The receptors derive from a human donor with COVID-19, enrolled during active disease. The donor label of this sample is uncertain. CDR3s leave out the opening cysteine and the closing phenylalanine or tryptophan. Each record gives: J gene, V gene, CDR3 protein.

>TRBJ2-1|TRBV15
ATSRDLTSGRQEQF
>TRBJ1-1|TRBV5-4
ASSLGQGAAGTEAF
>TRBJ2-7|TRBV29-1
SVASSGYEQY
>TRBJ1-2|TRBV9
ASSATGSNGYT
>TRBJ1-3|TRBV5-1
ASSDPGSGNTIY
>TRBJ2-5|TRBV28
ASSFPGGETQY
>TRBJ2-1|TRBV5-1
ASSRTAVEYNEQF
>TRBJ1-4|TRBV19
ASSAPGTGGTTNEKLF
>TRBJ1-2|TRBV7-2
ASSFTPGQGSGYT
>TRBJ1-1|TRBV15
ATSRGALTGAEAF
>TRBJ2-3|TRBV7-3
ASSLEPSGRFTDTQY
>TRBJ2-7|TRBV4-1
ASSQNTGYYEQY
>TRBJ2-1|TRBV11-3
ASSLGGENEQF
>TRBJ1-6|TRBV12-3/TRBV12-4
ASSGTGGSPLH
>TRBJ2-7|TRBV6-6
ASSPAGADEQY
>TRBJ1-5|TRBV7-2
ASSLVQGGNQPQH
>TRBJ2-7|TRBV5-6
ASSALGGDFYEQY
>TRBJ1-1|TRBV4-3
ASSLARGSGTEAF
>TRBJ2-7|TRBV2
ASSEGSIRASFYEQY
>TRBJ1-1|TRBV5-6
ASSLNGQGAVTEAF
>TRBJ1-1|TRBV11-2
ASSTTTVLNTEAF
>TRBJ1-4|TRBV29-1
SVGQASNEKLF
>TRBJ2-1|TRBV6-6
ASNLHGGSSYNEQF
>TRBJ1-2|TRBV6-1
ASSEMTGVNYGYT
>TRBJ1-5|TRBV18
ASSPDRAGANQPQH
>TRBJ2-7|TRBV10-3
AISLQGSEQY
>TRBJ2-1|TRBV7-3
ASSYSGPSYNEQF
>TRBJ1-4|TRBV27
ASSELQGSGEKLF
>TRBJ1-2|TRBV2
ASSEQGANYGYT
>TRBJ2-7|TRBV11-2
ASSLWGSVAGAGEQY
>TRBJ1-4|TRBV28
ASSQLGGWSEKLF
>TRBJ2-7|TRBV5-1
ASRRTSGTYEQY
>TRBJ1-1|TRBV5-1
ASSFRAQVNTEAF
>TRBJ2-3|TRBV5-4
ASSSPLAGVSDTQY
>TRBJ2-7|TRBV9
ASSVAGTSYEQY
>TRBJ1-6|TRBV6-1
ASSEGDRTRTSYNSPLH
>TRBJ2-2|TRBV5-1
ASRDGTSGLNTGELF
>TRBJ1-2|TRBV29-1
SVPRTRGPYGYT
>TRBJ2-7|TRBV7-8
ASSPDRGYEQY
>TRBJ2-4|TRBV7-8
ASSLIRAGSKNIQY